The 29 T cell receptor beta chains listed next were all sequenced from one sample in a study of blood T cells in healthy people across ages. Then a second PCR, running about 6 to 12 cycles, was carried out with a sample-barcoded 5' primer and a J-beta primer mix. Via MiXCR, TCRdb re-called the 5' RACE reads, giving one row per CDR3 protein. The table lists about 400,000 distinct CDR3 sequences, more than 45% of them singletons, with under 65% in the top ten. The sequenced material came from blood. These receptors all come from a man in his sixties in good health.

This clonotype was seen only a few times. The chain uses TRBV6-2 or TRBV6-3 and TRBJ2-7, with no clear D. Deletions cut 0 bases from V and 2 bases from J, with 14 bases between. Germline V gene sequence: CDR1 MNHEY, CDR2 SVGEGT. This CDR3 has 16 residues. This CDR3 is CASSYSVQSLTYEQYF. The DNA for the CDR3 is TGTGCCAGCAGTTACTCGGTCCAATCCCTGACCTACGAGCAGTACTTC.

The V gene is TRBV20-1, the J gene TRBJ2-1, with D tentatively TRBD2 (5 bases). This CDR3 is 16 amino acids long. V dropped 3 bases and J dropped 0 bases, with 15 bases sitting between them. In germline, CDR1 is DFQATT, CDR2 SNEGSKA (reference sequence). For the CDR3, the DNA is TGCAGTGCTAGCGGGAACCCCTCAAGCTCCTACAATGAGCAGTTCTTC. This sequence encodes CSASGNPSSSYNEQFF.

This clonotype appeared many times. The chain combines TRBV6-2 or TRBV6-3 with TRBJ2-7; D remains unclear. V lost 8 bases, J lost 2 bases, and 7 bases lay in between. This CDR3 is built from 11 residues. Per germline, CDR1 MNHEY and CDR2 SVGEGT. CDR3 in DNA: TGTGCCAGCGGCATAACCTACGAGCAGTACTTC. Translated, it gives CASGITYEQYF.

The chain has TRBV3-1 and TRBJ2-2; TRBD1 or TRBD2 may be the D gene (5 bases each). The CDR3 consists of 16 residues. Between the trimmed V and J ends, which lost 1 base and 2 bases, there was a span of 11 bases. Germline V gene data show CDR1 as LGHDT and CDR2 as YNNKEL (reference sequence). The CDR3 region is CASSQVGTPNTGELFF. Here the CDR3 DNA reads TGTGCCAGCAGCCAAGTAGGGACCCCCAACACCGGGGAGCTGTTTTTT.

The chain couples TRBV6-2 or TRBV6-3 to TRBJ2-1; 8 bases align to TRBD1. The CDR3 spans 14 residues. Trimming took 7 bases from V and 4 from J; bases not matched to a gene: 6. Germline CDR1 reads MNHEY; CDR2 reads SVGEGT. The CDR3 reads CASNFGQGYNEQFF. As DNA, the CDR3 is TGTGCCAGCAATTTTGGACAGGGATACAATGAGCAGTTCTTC.

The rearrangement joins TRBV20-1 to TRBJ2-3, with D perhaps matching TRBD2 (5 bases). The V gene lost 0 bases and the J gene lost 2 bases, with 12 bases spanning the gap. Germline CDR1 reads DFQATT; CDR2 reads SNEGSKA (reference sequence). The CDR3 sequence is 15 residues long. Here the CDR3 DNA reads TGCAGTGCTAGAGATGGACGGGATTACACAGATACGCAGTATTTT. Residues: CSARDGRDYTDTQYF.

The rearrangement uses TRBV30 and TRBJ2-7; D ambiguous. CDR1 is GTSNPN, CDR2 SVGIG, per germline (reference sequence). V shed 2 bases and J shed 0 bases, with 14 bases lying between them. This CDR3 is built from 15 residues. The CDR3 DNA reads as TGTGCCTGGAGTCCCACTCAGGCTGGCTCCTACGAGCAGTACTTC. This translates into CAWSPTQAGSYEQYF.

The chain employs TRBV5-1 and TRBJ2-7; possibly TRBD1 for D (7 bases). Trimming removed 4 bases from V and 2 bases from J, with 16 bases in between. CDR1 and CDR2 from the germline V gene are SGHRS and YFSETQ. The CDR3 runs to 15 residues. The CDR3: CASSVGGTVPYEQYF. As DNA, the CDR3 is TGCGCCAGCAGCGTCGGAGGGACAGTACCCTACGAGCAGTACTTC.

The sample holds many counts of this clonotype. The rearrangement joins TRBV28 to TRBJ2-6; 9 bases fit TRBD1. The CDR3 covers 17 residues. Trimming removed 5 bases from V and 0 bases from J; junction bases left unmatched: 5. Germline V lookup: CDR1 MDHEN, CDR2 SYDVKM. The chain's CDR3 is CASSPEGQGSGANVLTF. CDR3 bases: TGTGCCAGCAGTCCCGAGGGACAGGGCTCTGGGGCCAACGTCCTGACTTTC.

V and J are TRBV25-1 and TRBJ1-2; D is unresolved. The V end was cut by 4 bases, the J end by 7 bases, with 10 bases between. The CDR3 runs to 12 residues. CDR1 and CDR2 (germline): MGHDK, SYGVNS. CDR3 protein: CASSALGVGYTF. CDR3 bases: TGTGCCAGCAGTGCCCTTGGAGTTGGCTACACCTTC.

Only a few counts were recorded for this clonotype. This chain joins TRBV29-1 and TRBJ1-2; D gene unclear. In germline, CDR1 is SQVTM, CDR2 ANQGSEA. The CDR3 loop spans 13 amino acids. V lost 0 bases and J 5 bases, leaving 10 bases between the germline ends. CDR3 sequence: CSVEERPGYGYTF. The CDR3 DNA reads as TGCAGCGTTGAAGAACGGCCCGGGTATGGCTACACCTTC.

About this clonotype itself: An end of the junction does not agree with germline; a read error may underlie this. In nucleotides, the CDR3 is TGCAGCGTCGCTCCTCCCGGGACAGGCTCCTGCAATGGGCAGTTCTTC. Translating it yields CSVAPPGTGSCNGQFF. The genes are TRBV29-1 and TRBJ2-1, with 8 bases that match TRBD1. Germline V gene data show CDR1 as SQVTM and CDR2 as ANQGSEA. The CDR3 is 16 residues long.

This sequence joins TRBV6-1 and TRBJ1-1; TRBD1 matches 11 bases. The CDR3 length is 19 residues. Germline lookup yields CDR1 MNHNS and CDR2 SASEGT. With 9 bases clipped from V and 5 bases from J, the junction kept 23 bases outside the gene matches. The CDR3 DNA reads as TGTGCCAGTTCGGACAGGGGGCGCTTCGGGGTGTCCTCAGGAACTGAAGCTTTCTTT. This encodes CASSDRGRFGVSSGTEAFF.

J is TRBJ2-1 and V is TRBV11-3, with D possibly TRBD1 on 6 matching bases. Between the trimmed V and J ends, which lost 3 bases and 1 base, there was a span of 10 bases. The CDR3 covers 15 residues. The germline gives CDR1 SGHNT, CDR2 YENEEA. This CDR3 is CASSFQGPSYNEQFF. The CDR3 nucleotides read TGTGCCAGCAGCTTCCAGGGGCCTTCCTACAATGAGCAGTTCTTC.

The CDR3 sequence is CAISGTTDTQYF. The CDR3 DNA reads TGTGCCATCAGTGGTACCACAGATACGCAGTATTTT. The V call is TRBV10-3, the J call TRBJ2-3; D not resolved. The CDR3 has 12 amino acids. The V and J ends lost 4 bases and 2 bases respectively, with 4 bases between them. From germline, CDR1 is ENHRY and CDR2 SYGVKD.

The chain has TRBV6-5 and TRBJ2-5, with 9 nucleotides matching TRBD2. The CDR3 sequence is 16 residues long. J lost 2 bases, V lost 2 bases, and 6 bases had no gene match. Germline values: CDR1 MNHEY, CDR2 SVGAGI. The CDR3 DNA reads TGTGCCAGCAGTTACGTAGCGGGGGCGATACAAGAGACCCAGTACTTC. Encoded protein: CASSYVAGAIQETQYF.

This chain links TRBV11-2 with TRBJ2-4; 7 bases are a match to TRBD2. CDR3 size: 19 residues. V gave up 1 base and J gave up 0 bases; unmatched junction bases: 12. The germline gives CDR1 SGHAT, CDR2 FQNNGV. CDR3: CASSLVGLVGGIAKNIQYF. As DNA, the CDR3 is TGTGCCAGCAGCTTAGTAGGACTAGTGGGGGGGATAGCCAAAAACATTCAGTACTTC.

The table lists this clonotype with a few counts. The chain has TRBV4-1 and TRBJ2-5; 8 nucleotides align to TRBD1. Germline values: CDR1 MGHRA, CDR2 YSYEKL. The CDR3 extends over 15 amino acids. The junction had 3 bases not matched to a gene; V was cut back by 2 bases and J by 1 base. The CDR3 spells CASSQSDRGQETQYF. CDR3 bases: TGCGCCAGCAGCCAAAGTGACAGGGGCCAAGAGACCCAGTACTTC.

V usage is TRBV10-3 and J usage is TRBJ1-2; no clear D gene. Germline CDR1 reads ENHRY; CDR2 reads SYGVKD. The V gene lost 5 bases and the J gene lost 7 bases, with 20 bases spanning the gap. The CDR3 is made up of 15 amino acids. CDR3 loop: CAISPSQVLGSGYTF. CDR3 nucleotides: TGTGCCATCAGTCCTTCCCAGGTGTTAGGTAGTGGCTACACCTTC.

This clonotype was seen repeatedly, ten times or more. The chain uses TRBV11-3 and TRBJ2-2, with a possible D match to TRBD2 (7 bases). Germline loops: CDR1 SGHNT, CDR2 YENEEA. The CDR3 sequence is 14 residues long. V was clipped by 3 bases and J by 7 bases, with 12 bases between them. The CDR3 DNA sequence: TGTGCCAGCAGCTTCCAGGGGAGGGACGGGGAGCTGTTTTTT. Translating gives CASSFQGRDGELFF. Complete variable domain (other parts from reference TRBV11-3 and TRBJ2-2): EAGVVQSPRYKIIEKKQPVAFWCNPISGHNTLYWYLQNLGQGPELLIRYENEEAVDDSQLPKDRFSAERLKGVDSTLKIQPAELGDSAVYLCASSFQGRDGELFFGEGSRLTVL.

The chain combines TRBV3-1 with TRBJ1-6; a weak D match, TRBD1 (5 bases). Germline V gene lookup returns CDR1 LGHDT and CDR2 YNNKEL (reference sequence). CDR3 length equals 15 residues. V was shortened by 5 bases and J by 10 bases, with 18 bases between the two germline ends. CDR3 DNA sequence: TGTGCCAGCAGCTCCCCGGAGGAGGGGTTCTCACCCCTCCACTTT. It yields the protein CASSSPEEGFSPLHF.

The chain combines TRBV7-8 with TRBJ2-3; D is tentatively TRBD1 or TRBD2 (6 bases each). The length of the CDR3 is 15 residues. Germline assignment: CDR1 SGHVS and CDR2 FQNEAQ. V was cut by 5 bases and J by 6 bases, with 18 bases left in between. The CDR3 nucleotides read TGTGCCAGCAGCCCTGGGGGGCGTCCGGAGGATACGCAGTATTTT. Protein sequence: CASSPGGRPEDTQYF.

The J gene is TRBJ2-1, the V gene TRBV7-9, with TRBD2 identical over 7 bases. Germline CDR1 and CDR2: SEHNR and FQNEAQ (reference sequence). J lost 13 bases, V lost 6 bases, and 12 bases had no gene match. The CDR3 is 13 amino acids. CDR3 sequence: CASSGGRVETQFF. The CDR3 DNA reads TGTGCCAGCAGTGGAGGGAGGGTGGAGACCCAGTTCTTC.

The gene calls are TRBV5-1 and TRBJ1-2, with no clear D. The CDR3 loop spans 12 amino acids. V lost 0 bases to trimming and J lost 7 bases, with 7 bases between them. CDR1 is SGHRS and CDR2 is YFSETQ in the germline V gene. Written as DNA, the CDR3 is TGCGCCAGCAGCTTGGATTACTTTGGCTACACCTTC. Protein: CASSLDYFGYTF. Combining the CDR3 with reference TRBV5-1 and TRBJ1-2 gives the whole variable domain KAGVTQTPRYLIKTRGQQVTLSCSPISGHRSVSWYQQTPGQGLQFLFEYFSETQRNKGNFPGRFSGRQFSNSRSEMNVSTLELGDSALYLCASSLDYFGYTFGSGTRLTVV.

This clonotype was recorded many times. This rearrangement joins TRBV2 to TRBJ2-1; possible D gene TRBD2, 6 bases. The CDR3 is 13 residues long. CDR1 and CDR2 (germline): SNHLY, FYNNEI. V lost 7 bases and J lost 6, with 13 bases in between. As DNA, the CDR3 is TGTGCCAGCACCCGAGCGGGCCTCAATGAGCAGTTCTTC. This encodes CASTRAGLNEQFF.

The genes are TRBV7-3 and TRBJ2-3; TRBD2 matches at 7 bases. Germline CDR1 and CDR2: SGHTA and FQGTGA. The CDR3 extends over 12 amino acids. V trimming: 5 bases; J trimming: 6 bases; junction bases outside the gene matches: 2. The CDR3 DNA is TGTGCCAGCAGCGGACTAGGGGATACGCAGTATTTT. It is translated as CASSGLGDTQYF.

In DNA form, the CDR3 reads TGTGCCATCAGGATGGACAGTTTTGGGAATTCACCCCTCCACTTT. Its protein product is CAIRMDSFGNSPLHF. V and J are TRBV10-3 and TRBJ1-6; D perhaps matches TRBD1 (6 bases). The CDR3 length is 15 residues. V lost 6 bases to trimming and J lost 7 bases, with 16 bases between them. The germline CDR1 and CDR2 sequences are ENHRY and SYGVKD.

The genes are TRBV7-8 and TRBJ2-1; unclear D gene. Trimming cost V 5 bases and J 2 bases, with 13 bases left between them. The CDR3 spans 15 residues. CDR1 SGHVS and CDR2 FQNEAQ come from the germline V gene. CDR3 sequence (DNA): TGTGCCAGCAGCCTGGGTAGTTGGACCTACAATGAGCAGTTCTTC. Protein product: CASSLGSWTYNEQFF.

With respect to this clonotype: A much larger clone lies one base from this, so it may be a read error. The chain is built from TRBV5-1 and TRBJ2-1, with D perhaps matching TRBD1 or TRBD2 (5 bases each). CDR1 and CDR2 from the germline V gene are SGHRS and YFSETQ. The CDR3 length is 13 residues. In DNA, the CDR3 is TGCACCAGCAGCTTGGGGGTGTTAAATGAGCAGTTCTTC. Its protein is CTSSLGVLNEQFF.